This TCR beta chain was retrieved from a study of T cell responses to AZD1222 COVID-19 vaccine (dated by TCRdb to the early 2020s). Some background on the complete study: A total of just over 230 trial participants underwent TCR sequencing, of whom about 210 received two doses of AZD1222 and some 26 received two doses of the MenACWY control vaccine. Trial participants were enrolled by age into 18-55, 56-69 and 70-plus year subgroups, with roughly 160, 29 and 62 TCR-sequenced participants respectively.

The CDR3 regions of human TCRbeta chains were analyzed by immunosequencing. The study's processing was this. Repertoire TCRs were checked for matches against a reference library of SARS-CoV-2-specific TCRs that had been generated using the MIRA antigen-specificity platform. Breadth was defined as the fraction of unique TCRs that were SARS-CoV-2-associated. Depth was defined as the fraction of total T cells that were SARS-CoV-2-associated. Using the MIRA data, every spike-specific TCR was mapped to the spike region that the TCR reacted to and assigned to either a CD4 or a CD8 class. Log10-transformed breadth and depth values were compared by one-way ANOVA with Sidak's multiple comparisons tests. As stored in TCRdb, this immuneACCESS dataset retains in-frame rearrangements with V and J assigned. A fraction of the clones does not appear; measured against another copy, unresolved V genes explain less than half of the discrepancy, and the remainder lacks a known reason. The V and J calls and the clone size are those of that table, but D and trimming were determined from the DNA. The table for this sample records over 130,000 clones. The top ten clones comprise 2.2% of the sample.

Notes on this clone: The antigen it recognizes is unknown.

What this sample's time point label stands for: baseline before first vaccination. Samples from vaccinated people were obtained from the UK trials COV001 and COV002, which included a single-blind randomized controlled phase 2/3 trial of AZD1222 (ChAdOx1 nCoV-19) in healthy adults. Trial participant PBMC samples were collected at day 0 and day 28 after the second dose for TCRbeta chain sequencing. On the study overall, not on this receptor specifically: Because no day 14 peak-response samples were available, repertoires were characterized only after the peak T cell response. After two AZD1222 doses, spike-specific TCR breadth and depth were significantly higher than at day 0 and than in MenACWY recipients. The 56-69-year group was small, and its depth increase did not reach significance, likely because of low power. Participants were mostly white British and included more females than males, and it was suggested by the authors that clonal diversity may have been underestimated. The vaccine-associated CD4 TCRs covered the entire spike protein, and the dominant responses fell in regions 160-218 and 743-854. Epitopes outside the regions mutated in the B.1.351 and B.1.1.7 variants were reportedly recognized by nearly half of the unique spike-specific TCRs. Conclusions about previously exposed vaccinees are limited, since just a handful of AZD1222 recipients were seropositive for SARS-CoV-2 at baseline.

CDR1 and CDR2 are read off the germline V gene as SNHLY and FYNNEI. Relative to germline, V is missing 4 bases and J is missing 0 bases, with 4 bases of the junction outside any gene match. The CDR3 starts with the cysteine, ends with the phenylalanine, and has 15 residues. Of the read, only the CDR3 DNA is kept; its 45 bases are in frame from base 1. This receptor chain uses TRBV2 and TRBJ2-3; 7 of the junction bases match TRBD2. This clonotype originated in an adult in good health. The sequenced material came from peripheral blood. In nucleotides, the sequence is TGTGCCAGCAGTGCCGCTAGCGGAAGCACAGATACGCAGTATTTT. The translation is CASSAASGSTDTQYF.